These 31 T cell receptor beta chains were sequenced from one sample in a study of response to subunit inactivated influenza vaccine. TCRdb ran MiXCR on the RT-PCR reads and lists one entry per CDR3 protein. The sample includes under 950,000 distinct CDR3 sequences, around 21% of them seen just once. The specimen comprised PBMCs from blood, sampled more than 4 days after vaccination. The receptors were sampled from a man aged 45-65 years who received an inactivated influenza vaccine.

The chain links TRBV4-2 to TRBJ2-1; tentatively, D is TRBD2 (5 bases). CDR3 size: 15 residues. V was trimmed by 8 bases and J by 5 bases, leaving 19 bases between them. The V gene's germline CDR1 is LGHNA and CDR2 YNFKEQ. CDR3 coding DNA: TGTGCCAGCGGAACGGACTTACACACCAACAATGAGCAGTTCTTC. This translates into CASGTDLHTNNEQFF.

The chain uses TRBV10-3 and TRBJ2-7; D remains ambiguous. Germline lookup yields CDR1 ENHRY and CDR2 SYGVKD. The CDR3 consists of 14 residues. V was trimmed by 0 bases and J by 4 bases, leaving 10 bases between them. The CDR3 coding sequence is TGTGCCATCAGTGAGTCGGTGGCGAAGTACGAGCAGTACTTC. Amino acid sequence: CAISESVAKYEQYF.

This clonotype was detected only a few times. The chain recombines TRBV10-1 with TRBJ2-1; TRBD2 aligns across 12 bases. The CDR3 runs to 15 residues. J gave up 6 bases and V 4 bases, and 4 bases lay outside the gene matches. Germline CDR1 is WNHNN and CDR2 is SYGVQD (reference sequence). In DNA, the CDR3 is TGCGCCAGCAGTGGGCTAGCGGGGGGGATCAATGAGCAGTTCTTC. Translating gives CASSGLAGGINEQFF.

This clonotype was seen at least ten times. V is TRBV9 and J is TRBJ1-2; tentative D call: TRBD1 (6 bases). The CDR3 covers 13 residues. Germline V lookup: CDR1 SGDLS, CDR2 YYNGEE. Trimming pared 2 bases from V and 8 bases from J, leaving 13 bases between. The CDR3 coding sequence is TGTGCCAGCAGCGTCCACAGGGCGGGGGGCTACACCTTC. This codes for CASSVHRAGGYTF. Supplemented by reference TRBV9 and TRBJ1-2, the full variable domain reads DSGVTQTPKHLITATGQRVTLRCSPRSGDLSVYWYQQSLDQGLQFLIQYYNGEERAKGNILERFSAQQFPDLHSELNLSSLELGDSALYFCASSVHRAGGYTFGSGTRLTVV.

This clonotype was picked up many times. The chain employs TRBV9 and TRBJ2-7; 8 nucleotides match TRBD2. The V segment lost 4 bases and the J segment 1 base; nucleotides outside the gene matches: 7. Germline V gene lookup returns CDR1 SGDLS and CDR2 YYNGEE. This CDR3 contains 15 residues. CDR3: CASSPGGGSSYEQYF. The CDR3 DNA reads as TGTGCCAGCAGCCCGGGGGGGGGTTCGTCCTACGAGCAGTACTTC.

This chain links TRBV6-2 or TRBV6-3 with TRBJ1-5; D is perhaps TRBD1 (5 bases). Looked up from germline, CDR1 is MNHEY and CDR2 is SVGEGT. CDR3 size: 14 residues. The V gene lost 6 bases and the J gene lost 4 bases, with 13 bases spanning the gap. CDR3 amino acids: CASRRQSRNQPQHF. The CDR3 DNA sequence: TGTGCCAGCAGAAGACAGAGCCGGAATCAGCCCCAGCATTTT.

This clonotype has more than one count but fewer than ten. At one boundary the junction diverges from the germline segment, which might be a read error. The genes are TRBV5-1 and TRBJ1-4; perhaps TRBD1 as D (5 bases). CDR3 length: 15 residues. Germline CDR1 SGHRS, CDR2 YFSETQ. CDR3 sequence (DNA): TGCGCCAGCACCTTGTCTGGGGGTGAAAATGAAAAACTGTTTTTT. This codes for CASTLSGGENEKLFF.

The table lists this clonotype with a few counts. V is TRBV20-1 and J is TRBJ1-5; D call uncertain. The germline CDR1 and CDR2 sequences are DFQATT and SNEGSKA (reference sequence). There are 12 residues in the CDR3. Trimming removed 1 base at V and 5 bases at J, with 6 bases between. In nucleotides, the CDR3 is TGCAGTGCTAGAGTTTACGATCAGCCCCAGCATTTT. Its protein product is CSARVYDQPQHF.

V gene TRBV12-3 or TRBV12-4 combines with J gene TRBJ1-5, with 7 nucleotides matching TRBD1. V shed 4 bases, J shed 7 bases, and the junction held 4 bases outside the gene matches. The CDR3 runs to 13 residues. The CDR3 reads CASSYTRGQPQHF. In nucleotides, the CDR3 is TGTGCCAGCAGTTACACCAGGGGGCAGCCCCAGCATTTT.

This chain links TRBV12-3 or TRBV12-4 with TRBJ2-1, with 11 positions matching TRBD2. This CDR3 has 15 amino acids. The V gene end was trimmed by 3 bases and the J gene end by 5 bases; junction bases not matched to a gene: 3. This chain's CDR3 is CASSLGSGGDNEQFF. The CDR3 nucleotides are TGTGCCAGCAGTTTGGGTAGCGGGGGGGACAATGAGCAGTTCTTC.

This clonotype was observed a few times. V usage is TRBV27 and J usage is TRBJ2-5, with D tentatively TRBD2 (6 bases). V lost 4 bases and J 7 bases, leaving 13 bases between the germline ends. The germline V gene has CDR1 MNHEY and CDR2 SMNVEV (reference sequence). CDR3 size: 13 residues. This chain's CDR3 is CASSSGGRGTQYF. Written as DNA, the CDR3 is TGTGCCAGCAGTTCCGGGGGTCGGGGGACCCAGTACTTC.

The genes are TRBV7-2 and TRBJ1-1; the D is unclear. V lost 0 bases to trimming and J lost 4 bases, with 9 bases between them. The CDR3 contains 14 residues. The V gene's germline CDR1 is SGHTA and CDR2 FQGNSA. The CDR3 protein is CASSLAARVTEAFF. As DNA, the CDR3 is TGTGCCAGCAGCTTAGCTGCCCGCGTCACTGAAGCTTTCTTT.

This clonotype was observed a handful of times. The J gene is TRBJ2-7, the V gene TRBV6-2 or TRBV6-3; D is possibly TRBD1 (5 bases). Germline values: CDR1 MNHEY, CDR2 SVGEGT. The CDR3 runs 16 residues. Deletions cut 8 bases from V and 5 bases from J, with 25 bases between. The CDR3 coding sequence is TGTGCCAGCCGCGTGGGGCAAAGAAAACCAGGGCACGAGCAGTACTTC. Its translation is CASRVGQRKPGHEQYF.

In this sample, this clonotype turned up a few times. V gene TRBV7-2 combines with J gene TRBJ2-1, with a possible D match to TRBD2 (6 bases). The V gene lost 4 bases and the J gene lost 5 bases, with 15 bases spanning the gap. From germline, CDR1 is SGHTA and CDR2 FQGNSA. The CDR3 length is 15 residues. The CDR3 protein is CASSSRPGANNEQFF. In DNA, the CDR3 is TGTGCCAGCAGCTCACGTCCGGGAGCTAACAATGAGCAGTTCTTC.

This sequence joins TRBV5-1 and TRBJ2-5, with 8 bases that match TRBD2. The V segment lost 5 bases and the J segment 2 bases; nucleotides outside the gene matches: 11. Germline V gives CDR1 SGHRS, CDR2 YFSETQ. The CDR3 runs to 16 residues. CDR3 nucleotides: TGCGCCAGCAGGCCTACTCGAGCGGGAGTTCAAGAGACCCAGTACTTC. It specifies CASRPTRAGVQETQYF.

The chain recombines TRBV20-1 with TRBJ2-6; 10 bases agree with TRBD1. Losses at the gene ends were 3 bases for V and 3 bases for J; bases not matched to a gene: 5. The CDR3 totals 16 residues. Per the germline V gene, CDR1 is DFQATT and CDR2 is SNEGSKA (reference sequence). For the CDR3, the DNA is TGCAGTGCTAGGGACAGGGGGTCTTTTGGGGCCAACGTCCTGACTTTC. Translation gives CSARDRGSFGANVLTF.

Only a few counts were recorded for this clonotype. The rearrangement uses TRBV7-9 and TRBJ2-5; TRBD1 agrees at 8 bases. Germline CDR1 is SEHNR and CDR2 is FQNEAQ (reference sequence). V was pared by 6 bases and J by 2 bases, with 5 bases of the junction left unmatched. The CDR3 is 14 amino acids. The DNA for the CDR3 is TGTGCCAGCAGAATAGGACAGGGACAAGAGACCCAGTACTTC. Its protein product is CASRIGQGQETQYF.

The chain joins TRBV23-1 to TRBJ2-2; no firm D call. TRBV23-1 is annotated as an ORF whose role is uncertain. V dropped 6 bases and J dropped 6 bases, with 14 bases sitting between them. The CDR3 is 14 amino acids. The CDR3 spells CASRPWKGAGELFF. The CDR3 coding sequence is TGCGCCAGCAGGCCCTGGAAGGGCGCCGGGGAGCTGTTTTTT.

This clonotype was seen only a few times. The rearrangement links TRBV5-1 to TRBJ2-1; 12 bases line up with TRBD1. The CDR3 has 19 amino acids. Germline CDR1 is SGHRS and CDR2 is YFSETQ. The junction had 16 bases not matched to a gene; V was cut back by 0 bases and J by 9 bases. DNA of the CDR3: TGCGCCAGCAGCTTGGTGGGACAGGGGGCCCGGGGACCTACAAGTGAGCAGTTCTTC. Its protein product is CASSLVGQGARGPTSEQFF.

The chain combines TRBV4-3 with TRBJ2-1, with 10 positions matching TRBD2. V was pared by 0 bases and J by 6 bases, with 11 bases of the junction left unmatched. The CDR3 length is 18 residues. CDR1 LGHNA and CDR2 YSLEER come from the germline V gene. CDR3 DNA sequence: TGCGCCAGCAGCCAAGAGGTTAGCGGGAGGAGATATATCAATGAGCAGTTCTTC. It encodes CASSQEVSGRRYINEQFF.

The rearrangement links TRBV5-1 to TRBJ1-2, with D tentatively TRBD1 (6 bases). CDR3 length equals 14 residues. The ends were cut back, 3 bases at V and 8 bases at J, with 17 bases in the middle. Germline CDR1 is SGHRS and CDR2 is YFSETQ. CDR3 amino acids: CASSSGGGRYGYTF. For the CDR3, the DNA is TGCGCCAGCAGCTCGGGAGGGGGACGGTACGGCTACACCTTC.

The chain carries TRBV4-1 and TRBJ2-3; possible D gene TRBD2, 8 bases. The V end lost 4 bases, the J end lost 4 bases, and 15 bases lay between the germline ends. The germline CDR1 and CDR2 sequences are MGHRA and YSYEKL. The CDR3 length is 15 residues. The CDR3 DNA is TGCGCCAGCAGCCTCCGGGAGGGGGCGGCAGATACGCAGTATTTT. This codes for CASSLREGAADTQYF.

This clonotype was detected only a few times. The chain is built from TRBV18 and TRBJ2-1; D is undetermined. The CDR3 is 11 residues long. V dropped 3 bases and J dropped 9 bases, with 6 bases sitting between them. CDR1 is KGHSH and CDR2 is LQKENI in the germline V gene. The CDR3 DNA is TGTGCCAGCTCACCCAAGCGTGAGCAGTTCTTC. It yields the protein CASSPKREQFF.

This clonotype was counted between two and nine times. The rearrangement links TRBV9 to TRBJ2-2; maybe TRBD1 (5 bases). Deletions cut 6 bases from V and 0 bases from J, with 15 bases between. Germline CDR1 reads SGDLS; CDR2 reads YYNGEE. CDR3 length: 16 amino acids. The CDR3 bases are TGTGCCAGCACTCGAGACAGAATAGCGAACACCGGGGAGCTGTTTTTT. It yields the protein CASTRDRIANTGELFF.

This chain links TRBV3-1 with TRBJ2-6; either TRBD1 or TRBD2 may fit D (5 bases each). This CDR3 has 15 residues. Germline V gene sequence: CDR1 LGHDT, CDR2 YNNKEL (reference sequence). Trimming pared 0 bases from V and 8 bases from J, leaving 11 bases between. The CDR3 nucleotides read TGTGCCAGCAGCCAAGACCTCAGGGAGACCAACGTCCTGACTTTC. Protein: CASSQDLRETNVLTF.

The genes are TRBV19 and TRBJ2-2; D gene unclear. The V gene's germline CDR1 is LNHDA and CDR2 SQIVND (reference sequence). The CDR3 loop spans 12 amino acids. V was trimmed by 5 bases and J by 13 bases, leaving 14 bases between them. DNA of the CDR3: TGTGCCAGTAGTTTGGGCCCCTCGGCGCTGTTTTTT. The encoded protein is CASSLGPSALFF.

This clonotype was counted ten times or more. The CDR3, as DNA: TGCAGCGTTGGAAACCAGGGGGGACTACAAGATACGCAGTATTTT. Its protein is CSVGNQGGLQDTQYF. The genes are TRBV29-1 and TRBJ2-3; D assignment may be TRBD1 or TRBD2 (7 bases each). Deletions cut 4 bases from V and 5 bases from J, with 19 bases between. CDR1 and CDR2 (germline): SQVTM, ANQGSEA. This CDR3 has 15 residues.

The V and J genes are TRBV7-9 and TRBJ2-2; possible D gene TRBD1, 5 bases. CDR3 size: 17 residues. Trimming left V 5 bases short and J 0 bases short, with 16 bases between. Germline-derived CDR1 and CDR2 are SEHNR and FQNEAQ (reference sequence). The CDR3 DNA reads TGTGCCAGCAGCCTACAGGTCCTAATCGCGAACACCGGGGAGCTGTTTTTT. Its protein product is CASSLQVLIANTGELFF. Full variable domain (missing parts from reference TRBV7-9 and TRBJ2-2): DTGVSQNPRHKITKRGQNVTFRCDPISEHNRLYWYRQTLGQGPEFLTYFQNEAQLEKSRLLSDRFSAERPKGSFSTLEIQRTEQGDSAMYLCASSLQVLIANTGELFFGEGSRLTVL.

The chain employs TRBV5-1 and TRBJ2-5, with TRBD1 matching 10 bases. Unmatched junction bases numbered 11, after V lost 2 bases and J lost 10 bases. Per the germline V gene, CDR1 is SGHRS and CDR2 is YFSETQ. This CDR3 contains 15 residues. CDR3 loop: CASSLPGQGPNFQYF. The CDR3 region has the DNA TGCGCCAGCAGCTTACCGGGACAGGGGCCGAATTTCCAGTACTTC.

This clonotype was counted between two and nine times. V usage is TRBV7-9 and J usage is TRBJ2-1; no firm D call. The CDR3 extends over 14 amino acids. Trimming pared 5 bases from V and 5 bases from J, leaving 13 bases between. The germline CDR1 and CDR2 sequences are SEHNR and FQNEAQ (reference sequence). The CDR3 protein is CASSQAPRNNEQFF. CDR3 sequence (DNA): TGTGCCAGCAGCCAAGCGCCCCGCAACAATGAGCAGTTCTTC.

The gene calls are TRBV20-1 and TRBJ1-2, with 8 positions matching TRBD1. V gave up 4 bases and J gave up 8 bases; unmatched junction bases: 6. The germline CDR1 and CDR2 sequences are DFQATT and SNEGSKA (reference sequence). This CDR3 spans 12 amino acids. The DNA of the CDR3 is TGCAGTGCTAAGGACAGGGTTCGCGGCTACACCTTC. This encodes CSAKDRVRGYTF.